The T cell receptor (beta chain) under discussion was sequenced for a study of blood T cell repertoires in COVID-19. This table comes from immunoSEQ multiplex PCR, and its TCRdb copy is limited to in-frame clones, with some not included. The top ten clones hold 4.1% of a sample with approximately 250,000 clones, 85% to 90% of them seen once. Trimming cost V 1 base and J 0 bases, with 10 bases left between them. Germline V gene lookup returns CDR1 SGHTA and CDR2 FQGNSA. This CDR3 is built from 16 residues. The clonotype originates from a young woman with acute COVID-19. This chain joins TRBV7-2 and TRBJ2-1; tentative D call: TRBD1 (6 bases). Sequenced input: PBMCs or T cells enriched from blood (not recorded which). The CDR3 protein is CASSLDWGPSYNEQFF. CDR3 coding DNA: TGTGCCAGCAGCTTAGATTGGGGGCCCTCCTACAATGAGCAGTTCTTC. Full variable domain (outside the CDR3, taken from reference TRBV7-2 and TRBJ2-1): GAGVSQSPSNKVTEKGKDVELRCDPISGHTALYWYRQSLGQGLEFLIYFQGNSAPDKSGLPSDRFSAERTGGSVSTLTIQRTQQEDSAVYLCASSLDWGPSYNEQFFGPGTRLTVL.